Following are 31 T cell receptor beta chains from one sample sequenced in a study of beta chain features in type 1 diabetes listed by TCRdb under 2018. The method was the immunoSEQ multiplex PCR assay. The entire isolated RNA was reverse transcribed using the High Capacity cDNA Reverse Transcription Kit, and thus expressed TCRB transcripts were sequenced. This immuneACCESS table, as held by TCRdb, lists in-frame sequences with V and J called but not all clones. Of the missing ones, under half trace to an unresolved V gene in checked studies; the others have no known cause. The table for this sample lists 900,000 or so clones; roughly a sixth of them were counted only once. Jointly, the top ten make up 0.023% of the sample. What was sequenced was naive CD4+ T cells from blood. The cell subset or site tag for this specimen amounts to: true naive CD4+ T cells. These receptors all stem from a young woman in good health.

This clone was counted only a few times. This chain joins TRBV7-9 and TRBJ1-2; D gene ambiguous. CDR1 and CDR2 from the germline V gene are SEHNR and FQNEAQ (reference sequence). This CDR3 is 13 amino acids long. V lost 5 bases to trimming and J lost 14 bases, with 21 bases between them. As DNA, the CDR3 is TGTGCCAGCAGCCCGGCGAGCTCTATGGCTATGACCTTC. This sequence encodes CASSPASSMAMTF.

The rearrangement uses TRBV5-1 and TRBJ2-6, with TRBD1 matching over 7 bases. After removal of 1 base from V and 0 bases from J, the junction contained 7 bases not matched to a gene. Per the germline V gene, CDR1 is SGHRS and CDR2 is YFSETQ. This CDR3 is built from 18 residues. DNA for the CDR3: TGCGCCAGCAGCTTGTTTACGACAGGGCGCTCTGGGGCCAACGTCCTGACTTTC. Protein: CASSLFTTGRSGANVLTF.

This clone showed up just a few times. This chain uses TRBV28 with TRBJ2-7; the D gene is possibly TRBD2 (5 bases). V gave up 8 bases and J gave up 5 bases, with 22 bases separating them. The CDR3 length is 15 residues. Germline V gives CDR1 MDHEN, CDR2 SYDVKM. The CDR3 reads CASPPKMEVFHEQYF. Written as DNA, the CDR3 is TGTGCCAGCCCTCCAAAGATGGAGGTGTTCCACGAGCAGTACTTC.

The table lists this clone with a few counts. The gene calls are TRBV4-3 and TRBJ2-3, with 8 bases aligning to TRBD1. This CDR3 is built from 16 residues. Germline CDR1 is LGHNA and CDR2 is YSLEER. Trimming removed 0 bases from V and 6 bases from J; junction bases left unmatched: 8. The CDR3 nucleotides read TGCGCCAGCAGCCAAGATGGGCAGGGGGCGCGGGATACGCAGTATTTT. Translated: CASSQDGQGARDTQYF.

The V gene is TRBV6-6, the J gene TRBJ2-5, with D hard to call. The CDR3 is 11 amino acids. Germline V gives CDR1 MNHNY, CDR2 SVGAGI (reference sequence). V was shortened by 6 bases and J by 4 bases, with 6 bases between the two germline ends. In DNA, the CDR3 is TGTGCCAGCAGCCACGGAGAGACCCAGTACTTC. Amino acid sequence: CASSHGETQYF.

The chain has TRBV11-3 and TRBJ2-2, with 8 bases fitting TRBD2. The CDR3 covers 17 residues. Germline CDR1 and CDR2: SGHNT and YENEEA. V lost 0 bases to trimming and J lost 4 bases; unmatched junction nucleotides: 7. This CDR3 reads CASSLESSGRGTGELFF. The CDR3, as DNA: TGTGCCAGCAGCTTAGAGTCCAGCGGGAGAGGCACCGGGGAGCTGTTTTTT.

In its sample, this clone was seen a few times. The chain couples TRBV19 to TRBJ2-3; D might be TRBD2 (6 bases). CDR3 length: 14 residues. CDR1 and CDR2 from the germline V gene are LNHDA and SQIVND (reference sequence). Trimming removed 7 bases at V and 8 bases at J, with 19 bases between. The CDR3 bases are TGTGCCAGTACCTCTAATCGGGAGATCGGTACGCAGTATTTT. Translated, it gives CASTSNREIGTQYF.

This clone was counted between two and nine times. This sequence joins TRBV5-1 and TRBJ2-7; 8 nucleotides agree with TRBD1. Losses at the gene ends were 4 bases for V and 7 bases for J; bases not matched to a gene: 16. CDR3 length: 16 residues. Per germline, CDR1 SGHRS and CDR2 YFSETQ. CDR3 nucleotide sequence: TGCGCCAGCAGCCGGGGACAGGTGATTTCTGGGGAGGAGCAGTACTTC. It translates to CASSRGQVISGEEQYF.

This clone was seen only a few times. The chain has TRBV9 and TRBJ2-2; 9 positions agree with TRBD2. There are 16 residues in the CDR3. Germline CDR1 SGDLS, CDR2 YYNGEE. V was clipped by 1 base and J by 6 bases; unmatched bases: 7. CDR3 in amino acids: CASSVYSQRGAGELFF. DNA for the CDR3: TGTGCCAGCAGCGTATACTCCCAGCGGGGGGCCGGGGAGCTGTTTTTT.

About this clone: One end of the junction does not line up with germline, which may come from a read error. The rearrangement joins TRBV28 to TRBJ2-5; tentative D call: TRBD2 (6 bases). Germline CDR1 and CDR2: MDHEN and SYDVKM. The CDR3 runs 13 residues. The CDR3 sequence is CASSSVPAGSMNF. Here the CDR3 DNA reads TGTGCCAGCAGTTCCGTTCCAGCGGGCTCGATGAACTTC.

The chain combines TRBV15 with TRBJ2-7, with D possibly matching TRBD2 (7 bases). V lost 4 bases to trimming and J lost 4 bases, with 17 bases between them. The CDR3 loop spans 15 amino acids. Germline loops: CDR1 LNHNV, CDR2 YYDKDF (reference sequence). CDR3 in amino acids: CATSTGGLSGYEQYF. In DNA form, the CDR3 reads TGTGCCACCAGCACCGGGGGGCTTTCGGGTTACGAGCAGTACTTC.

Only a few counts were recorded for this clone. This sequence joins TRBV28 and TRBJ2-7; the D gene is possibly TRBD2 (5 bases). V lost 1 base, J lost 6 bases, and 16 bases lay in between. CDR3 length equals 15 residues. Germline V lookup: CDR1 MDHEN, CDR2 SYDVKM. This CDR3 is CASSLSVAPEGEQYF. CDR3 nucleotides: TGTGCCAGCAGTTTATCAGTGGCACCCGAGGGCGAGCAGTACTTC.

The chain links TRBV5-6 to TRBJ1-1; no clear D. Germline CDR1 SGHDT, CDR2 YYEEEE. CDR3 size: 12 residues. V lost 4 bases and J lost 8, with 12 bases in between. The CDR3 sequence: CASSAGLGEAFF. In DNA form, the CDR3 reads TGTGCCAGCAGCGCTGGACTGGGAGAAGCTTTCTTT.

This clone occurred a few times. The rearrangement joins TRBV5-4 to TRBJ2-1; D remains unclear. CDR1 SGHNT and CDR2 YYREEE come from the germline V gene (reference sequence). Trimming took off 5 bases at V and 9 bases at J, with 15 bases between the two ends. The CDR3 contains 13 residues. CDR3 sequence reads: CASSLPEKGEQFF. The CDR3 DNA is TGTGCCAGCAGTTTGCCCGAAAAAGGTGAGCAGTTCTTC.

This clone came up a few times. The V and J genes are TRBV7-2 and TRBJ2-7; D call uncertain. Trimming removed 1 base at V and 4 bases at J, with 11 bases between. The CDR3 loop spans 14 amino acids. The germline V gene encodes CDR1 SGHTA and CDR2 FQGNSA. The CDR3: CASSLVSTLYEQYF. The CDR3, as DNA: TGTGCCAGCAGCTTAGTGTCAACCCTTTACGAGCAGTACTTC.

This clone was seen a handful of times. The chain links TRBV6-6 to TRBJ2-6; TRBD1 matches 9 bases. V dropped 6 bases and J dropped 0; count of bases not matched to a gene: 3. This CDR3 region has 16 residues. CDR1 and CDR2 (germline): MNHNY, SVGAGI (reference sequence). The CDR3 is CASRGTGTSGANVLTF. The CDR3 DNA is TGTGCCAGCAGGGGGACAGGGACCTCTGGGGCCAACGTCCTGACTTTC.

This chain joins TRBV21-1 and TRBJ2-7; the table's D gene call, TRBD1, was not cross checked with the DNA. TRBV21-1 is a listed pseudogene. The CDR3 runs 14 residues. Here the CDR3 DNA reads TGTGCCAGCGGCAGGGTCAGGGTCTCCTACGAGCAGTACTTC. Its protein product is CASGRVRVSYEQYF.

This clone showed up just a few times. The genes are TRBV7-2 and TRBJ2-3, with D perhaps matching TRBD2 (6 bases). The germline gives CDR1 SGHTA, CDR2 FQGNSA. Trimming cost V 5 bases and J 1 base, with 10 bases left between them. CDR3 length: 14 residues. The CDR3, as DNA: TGTGCCAGCAGCCACGGGAGCGGCACAGATACGCAGTATTTT. This encodes CASSHGSGTDTQYF.

The chain links TRBV11-2 to TRBJ2-6, with 8 bases fitting TRBD1. The CDR3 is 17 amino acids. Looked up from germline, CDR1 is SGHAT and CDR2 is FQNNGV. With V trimmed by 7 bases and J by 0 bases, 8 bases remained unmatched. Here the CDR3 DNA reads TGTGCCAGCACATCAGACAGGGGCTACTCTGGGGCCAACGTCCTGACTTTC. It codes for CASTSDRGYSGANVLTF.

This chain connects TRBV7-2 to TRBJ2-7; 9 nucleotides line up with TRBD2. Germline V gives CDR1 SGHTA, CDR2 FQGNSA. Trimming removed 5 bases from V and 2 bases from J; junction bases left unmatched: 7. The CDR3 covers 15 residues. As DNA, the CDR3 is TGTGCCAGCAGCCGTAATAGCGGGAGTACCTACGAGCAGTACTTC. It is translated as CASSRNSGSTYEQYF.

This chain joins TRBV10-3 and TRBJ1-2; D uncertain. This CDR3 spans 13 amino acids. From germline, CDR1 is ENHRY and CDR2 SYGVKD. The germline V and J ends were trimmed by 7 bases and 4 bases, with 13 bases remaining between them. The CDR3 DNA follows: TGTGCCATCAATTCCGGGGATAGCTATGGCTACACCTTC. As protein: CAINSGDSYGYTF.

This clone was counted a few times. This chain connects TRBV5-1 to TRBJ2-7, with TRBD1 matching over 7 bases. CDR3 size: 14 residues. Germline loops: CDR1 SGHRS, CDR2 YFSETQ. V was clipped by 5 bases and J by 0 bases; unmatched bases: 5. This chain's CDR3 is CASSPGTASYEQYF. The CDR3 DNA is TGCGCCAGCAGTCCCGGGACAGCCTCCTACGAGCAGTACTTC.

In this sample, this clone turned up a few times. The rearrangement links TRBV7-6 to TRBJ2-1, with 9 bases that match TRBD2. The CDR3 covers 18 residues. The V gene's germline CDR1 is SGHVS and CDR2 FNYEAQ. V lost 0 bases, J lost 7 bases, and 13 bases stayed unmatched. CDR3 DNA: TGTGCCAGCAGCTTAGCGCGCGGGAGGGCCCTTGTTTCAAATGAGCAGTTCTTC. This gives the protein CASSLARGRALVSNEQFF. The whole variable domain, filled in from reference TRBV7-6 and TRBJ2-1, reads GAGVSQSPRYKVTKRGQDVALRCDPISGHVSLYWYRQALGQGPEFLTYFNYEAQQDKSGLPNDRFSAERPEGSISTLTIQRTEQRDSAMYRCASSLARGRALVSNEQFFGPGTRLTVL.

The chain combines TRBV27 with TRBJ2-1; 9 positions match TRBD1. CDR1 and CDR2 from the germline V gene are MNHEY and SMNVEV (reference sequence). This CDR3 has 15 residues. Germline trimming cut 3 bases from V and 9 bases from J; bases unmatched to any gene: 9. The CDR3 protein is CASSFPGQGPSEQFF. The CDR3, as DNA: TGTGCCAGCAGTTTTCCGGGACAGGGCCCGAGTGAGCAGTTCTTC.

This chain connects TRBV19 to TRBJ1-1, with TRBD1 matching over 10 bases. Germline V gene data show CDR1 as LNHDA and CDR2 as SQIVND (reference sequence). The ends lost 9 bases at V and 0 bases at J; junction bases unmatched: 10. The length of the CDR3 is 16 residues. This CDR3 reads CASSRQGAFMNTEAFF. CDR3 DNA: TGTGCCAGCTCCCGACAGGGGGCTTTTATGAACACTGAAGCTTTCTTT.

This clone was counted a few times. The rearrangement joins TRBV13 to TRBJ2-7; 8 bases line up with TRBD2. Germline CDR1 is PRHDT and CDR2 is FYEKMQ (reference sequence). Trimming cost V 2 bases and J 0 bases; bases outside gene matches: 3. The CDR3 is 15 amino acids. The CDR3 region is CASSLFSGNSYEQYF. The CDR3 DNA follows: TGTGCCAGCAGCTTATTTAGCGGGAACTCCTACGAGCAGTACTTC. Complete variable domain (other parts from reference TRBV13 and TRBJ2-7): AAGVIQSPRHLIKEKRETATLKCYPIPRHDTVYWYQQGPGQDPQFLISFYEKMQSDKGSIPDRFSAQQFSDYHSELNMSSLELGDSALYFCASSLFSGNSYEQYFGPGTRLTVT.

V gene TRBV9 combines with J gene TRBJ2-5; D unclear. V was cut by 0 bases and J by 7 bases, with 16 bases left in between. The CDR3 loop spans 15 amino acids. Germline CDR1 reads SGDLS; CDR2 reads YYNGEE. CDR3 amino acids: CASSVESGPSGTQYF. Here the CDR3 DNA reads TGTGCCAGCAGCGTAGAATCGGGCCCGTCTGGGACCCAGTACTTC.

In its sample, this clone was seen a few times. V gene TRBV4-2 combines with J gene TRBJ2-7; 10 nucleotides line up with TRBD2. V lost 5 bases to trimming and J lost 9 bases; unmatched junction nucleotides: 10. This CDR3 comprises 14 residues. Germline values: CDR1 LGHNA, CDR2 YNFKEQ. For the CDR3, the DNA is TGTGCCAGCAGCACCGGGACTAGCGTCATTGCGCAGTACTTC. It encodes CASSTGTSVIAQYF.

This clone was detected a few times. The chain's CDR3 is CASSYSAGANQPQHF. DNA for the CDR3: TGTGCCAGCAGTTACTCGGCAGGGGCTAATCAGCCCCAGCATTTT. The J gene is TRBJ1-5, the V gene TRBV6-5; D is perhaps TRBD1 (6 bases). This CDR3 is 15 amino acids long. Germline CDR1 and CDR2: MNHEY and SVGAGI. V dropped 0 bases and J dropped 4 bases, with 10 bases sitting between them.

The CDR3 loop is CASSFSGSGTQYF. In nucleotides, the CDR3 is TGTGCCAGCAGCTTTAGCGGTTCAGGGACCCAGTACTTC. The chain is built from TRBV7-9 and TRBJ2-5, with D perhaps matching TRBD2 (6 bases). V was shortened by 3 bases and J by 7 bases, with 12 bases between the two germline ends. Germline V gene data show CDR1 as SEHNR and CDR2 as FQNEAQ (reference sequence). The CDR3 extends over 13 amino acids.

This clone came up a few times. Other DNA sequences in the same sample also yield this CDR3. The V gene is TRBV5-1, the J gene TRBJ2-3, with no clear D. The ends were cut back, 0 bases at V and 6 bases at J, with 5 bases in the middle. The CDR3 is 12 residues long. In germline, CDR1 is SGHRS, CDR2 YFSETQ. CDR3 protein: CASSLGLDTQYF. The CDR3 DNA is TGCGCCAGCAGCTTGGGGTTGGATACGCAGTATTTT.